This TCR beta chain was recorded in a study of technical replicates of blood from a handful of donors. Repertoires were generated with immunoSEQ multiplex PCR, while TCRdb's copy carries only in-frame clones and drops some. The sample carries about 75,000 clones, 92% recorded once. CDR1 and CDR2 from the germline V gene are LNHNV and YYDKDF (reference sequence). The CDR3 totals 15 residues. Trimming removed 3 bases at V and 0 bases at J, with 10 bases between. The TCR comes from a human donor in good health. Sequenced input: T cells isolated from PBMCs. The genes are TRBV15 and TRBJ2-3; D may be TRBD1 (6 bases). CDR3 amino acids: CATSRDSSSTDTQYF. CDR3 bases: TGTGCCACCAGCAGGGACAGTTCTAGCACAGATACGCAGTATTTT.